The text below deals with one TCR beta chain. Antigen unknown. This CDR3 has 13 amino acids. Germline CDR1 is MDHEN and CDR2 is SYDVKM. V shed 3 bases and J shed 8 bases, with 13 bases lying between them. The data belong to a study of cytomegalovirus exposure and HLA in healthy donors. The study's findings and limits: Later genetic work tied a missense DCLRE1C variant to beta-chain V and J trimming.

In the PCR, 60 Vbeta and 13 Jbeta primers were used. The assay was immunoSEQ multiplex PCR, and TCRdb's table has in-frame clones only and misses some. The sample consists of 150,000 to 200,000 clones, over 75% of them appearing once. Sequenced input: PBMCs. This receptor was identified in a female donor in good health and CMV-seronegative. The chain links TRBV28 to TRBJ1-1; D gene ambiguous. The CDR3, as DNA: TGTGCCAGCAGTTTGATCGGGAGTATGGAAGCTTTCTTT. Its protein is CASSLIGSMEAFF.